This note documents a single TCR beta chain sequence. Its target antigen remains unknown. There are no base qualities to consult, and no much larger clone falls within one base. From cysteine to phenylalanine, the CDR3 is 11 amino acids long. The entry retains the CDR3 DNA only, 33 bases that are in frame from base 1. The germline V gene gives CDR1 as LGHNA and CDR2 as YNFKEQ. V is cut by 0 bases and J by 5 bases, and the space between the germline ends is 2 bases. According to the study, the label for this sample's time point signals: blood sample drawn before combined kidney and bone marrow transplant. Thawed PBMCs were FACS-sorted into unstimulated Tregs (CD4+CD25+CD127-), CD4+ non-Tregs (CD4+CD25-), CD4 cells and CD8 cells. Before Treg sorting, thawed PBMCs were rested overnight at 37°C with roughly 180 IU/ml IL-2. Patients were 4 combined kidney and bone marrow transplant recipients from the ITN036ST trial, and only these trial subjects had samples available. Healthy control blood was processed to PBMCs by Ficoll density gradient and cryopreserved, and patient PBMCs were collected before and after transplant.

For TCRbeta CDR3 sequencing, genomic DNA from the sorted cells was extracted using the QIAGEN DNeasy Blood and Tissue Kit. High-throughput TCRbeta CDR3 sequencing was carried out commercially through immunoSEQ, with PCR amplification with bias correction and internal controls included. As for the original processing: Unique productive TCRbeta sequences were defined by CDR3 nucleotide sequence when primers matched and otherwise by CDR3 amino acid sequence together with Vbeta and Jbeta genes. Sorting error was corrected by removing sequences shared between sorted populations at a frequency ratio of 2:1 or less, and the remaining shared sequences were assigned to the higher population. A sequence was defined as donor-reactive if the sequence was expanded at least 5-fold in CFSE-low cells compared with unstimulated cells and had a frequency of at least 0.01% in CFSE-low cells. Repertoire divergence was quantified by Jensen-Shannon divergence using the top 100 TCRbeta sequences ranked by frequency. For any sample with multiple sequencing runs, sorting error was corrected in each run separately before the runs were pooled. TCRdb stores this immuneACCESS table with in-frame sequences only. Part of the clones is absent; in the studies checked, under half of the shortfall reflects unresolved V genes, and no reason is known for the rest. The V and J calls and the clone size are those of that table, but D and trimming were determined from the DNA. This sample gives under 95,000 clones in total; 75% to 95% of them show up just once. In total, the top ten clones hold about 0.3% of the sample.

The data were taken from a study of Tregs in tolerant kidney transplant recipients (dated by TCRdb to about 2019). For the wider study: The transplants used related donors along with nonmyeloablative bone marrow transplantation, and in the human trials mixed chimerism was transient. TCRbeta sequencing was used in the study to identify donor-specific regulatory T cells before combined kidney and bone marrow transplantation, and the identified cells were then tracked after transplant.

Paper-wide results and their limitations: The most biologically relevant and donor-specific TCRbeta repertoire appeared to be identified by expanding Tregs with activated donor B cells. Biological reproducibility was not examined directly, but technical replication error appeared to be minimal. For some patients, the PCR primers changed as time went on, which meant samples from those patients could not be compared with one another at the nucleotide level. Donor-specific Treg expansion was found to exceed global Treg expansion in tolerant patients, suggesting antigen-driven rather than nonspecific expansion. The study was limited by small patient numbers, and the findings need validation in larger populations and under other immunosuppression protocols.

The chain is assembled from TRBV4-2 and TRBJ2-7; no D gene is confidently identified. The source was Tregs from blood, collected before the transplant. This receptor was identified in a human donor who received a combined kidney and bone marrow transplant. CDR3 protein: CASSQEDEQYF. At the DNA level, the sequence is TGTGCCAGCAGCCAAGAGGACGAGCAGTACTTC.